The T cell receptor (beta chain) under discussion was sequenced for a study of cytomegalovirus exposure and HLA in healthy donors. General study points: The study labeled more than 150 TCR beta chains cytomegalovirus-associated.

The sample holds one count of this clone. The antigen remains unidentified. Generated by immunoSEQ multiplex PCR, the TCRdb table keeps only in-frame clones and is missing some. The sample consists of about 74,000 clones, about 94% of them appearing once. The V gene's germline CDR1 is MNHEY and CDR2 SMNVEV (reference sequence). The CDR3 loop spans 15 amino acids. V was clipped by 6 bases and J by 8 bases; unmatched bases: 10. J is TRBJ2-1 and V is TRBV27; TRBD1 matches 10 bases. This TCR was recovered from a man between 18 and 35 years old in good health and CMV-seropositive. The sample was PBMCs. The CDR3 nucleotides read TGTGCCAGCAGAAAGAACCGGGACAGGGGCGATGAGCAGTTCTTC. Translated, it gives CASRKNRDRGDEQFF.